A selection of T cell receptor beta chains follows, all from one sample in a study of T cells in Graves' hyperthyroidism and ophthalmopathy. Each CDR3 protein gets one entry after TCRdb re-called the multiplex PCR reads with MiXCR. The sample records around 520,000 distinct CDR3 sequences, around a quarter being singletons. The specimen sequenced was blood. These receptor sequences come from a woman aged 25 to 39 with Graves' ophthalmopathy. Both conserved end residues are part of each CDR3. D genes are given only for firm matches. Not every row has a clone size; where given, it reads once, few, many or a size class.

clone size	D gene	V gene	J gene	CDR3 DNA	CDR3 protein
.	TRBD2	TRBV3-1	TRBJ2-7	TGTGCCAGCAGCCGGGCCAAGCGGGGGCTAGGGGAGCAGTACTTC	CASSRAKRGLGEQYF
.	TRBD2	TRBV6-5	TRBJ2-7	TGTGCCAGCAGTTACTCGATCGCTAGCGGAACCTACGAGCAGTACTTC	CASSYSIASGTYEQYF
many	TRBD2	TRBV20-1	TRBJ2-3	TGCAGTGCTAGGGGGCTAGCGGATAGCACAGATACGCAGTATTTT	CSARGLADSTDTQYF
many	TRBD1	TRBV28	TRBJ2-7	TGTGCCAGCAGTCCGCGAATGACAGGGAAGGGCGAGCAGTACTTC	CASSPRMTGKGEQYF
many	.	TRBV11-1	TRBJ1-1	TGTGCCAGCAGCTTTAGGGAGCTTCCGACTGAAGCTTTCTTT	CASSFRELPTEAFF
many	TRBD1	TRBV25-1	TRBJ2-7	TGTGCCAGCAGTACCCCCGGGACAGGGACTTACGAGCAGTACTTC	CASSTPGTGTYEQYF
.	.	TRBV6-1	TRBJ2-2	TGTGCCAGCAGACCCATTGGACAGCCCACCGGGGAGCTGTTTTTT	CASRPIGQPTGELFF
many	.	TRBV27	TRBJ1-1	TGTGCCAGCAGTTCATCAGGGTACATCGAAGCTTTCTTT	CASSSSGYIEAFF
many	.	TRBV12-3/TRBV12-4	TRBJ1-2	TGTGCCAGCAGTTACGACAGCCTCTATGGCTACACCTTC	CASSYDSLYGYTF
many	TRBD2	TRBV20-1	TRBJ2-3	TGCAGTGCTTGCCAGCGGGGGAGTTCAGATACGCAGTATTTT	CSACQRGSSDTQYF
.	.	TRBV11-2	TRBJ2-7	TGTGCCAGCAGCTTGTCATACGACGGAGCCTCCTACGAGCAGTACTTC	CASSLSYDGASYEQYF
.	.	TRBV4-1	TRBJ2-7	TGCGCCAGCAGCCAAGATGGGGACTCCAGCTCCTACGAGCAGTACTTC	CASSQDGDSSSYEQYF
.	.	TRBV4-1	TRBJ2-7	TGCGCCAGCAGCCAAGTCGGGCTAGGGAAGGGCGAGCAGTACTTC	CASSQVGLGKGEQYF
many	TRBD1	TRBV11-2	TRBJ1-2	TGTGCCAGCAGCTTGACAGGGGGCCTGGGTGGCTACACCTTC	CASSLTGGLGGYTF
many	TRBD1	TRBV29-1	TRBJ1-2	TGCAGCGTTGAATGGTCAGGGGGCTATGGCTACACCTTC	CSVEWSGGYGYTF
many	TRBD2	TRBV20-1	TRBJ2-7	TGCAGTGCTAGGCCAAGCGGGGGGGTTTCCTACGAGCAGTACTTC	CSARPSGGVSYEQYF
many	.	TRBV7-8	TRBJ2-2	TGTGCCAGCAGCTTAGCGCGGGGGAACACCGGGGAGCTGTTTTTT	CASSLARGNTGELFF
.	TRBD1	TRBV27	TRBJ1-2	TGTGCCAGCAGTTTATTTCCCCCGGACAGGTTTCCTAACTATGGCTACACCTTC	CASSLFPPDRFPNYGYTF
many	TRBD2	TRBV5-1	TRBJ2-7	TGCGCCAGCAGCTTGGCCGAGCGGGGGAGTGAGTACGAGCAGTACTTC	CASSLAERGSEYEQYF
many	TRBD1	TRBV12-3/TRBV12-4	TRBJ2-2	TGTGCCAGCAGGCCAGGCCGACAGGGGGGCACCGGGGAGCTGTTTTTT	CASRPGRQGGTGELFF